The 19 T cell receptor beta chains listed next were all sequenced from one sample in a study of cytomegalovirus exposure and HLA in healthy donors. Both 60 Vbeta primers and 13 Jbeta primers went into the PCR. Some clones are missing from TCRdb's copy, which holds only in-frame ones; the method was immunoSEQ multiplex PCR. The table has about 120,000 clones, roughly 80% seen once. Sequencing input: PBMCs. The receptors were sampled from a female donor in good health and CMV-seronegative.

This clone was found a few times. This chain connects TRBV18 to TRBJ2-3; D might be TRBD2 (5 bases). Per germline, CDR1 KGHSH and CDR2 LQKENI. Trimming removed 8 bases from V and 2 bases from J, with 11 bases in between. CDR3 length: 13 residues. This chain's CDR3 is CASLRDLTDTQYF. The CDR3 bases are TGTGCCAGCCTCCGGGATCTCACAGATACGCAGTATTTT.

The chain carries TRBV5-4 and TRBJ2-5, with 7 positions matching TRBD2. Trimming removed 3 bases from V and 2 bases from J; junction bases left unmatched: 4. The CDR3 covers 14 residues. The germline V gene has CDR1 SGHNT and CDR2 YYREEE (reference sequence). CDR3 sequence: CASSSAGVQETQYF. The CDR3 nucleotides are TGTGCCAGCAGCTCCGCGGGGGTGCAAGAGACCCAGTACTTC.

A few counts support this clone. V and J are TRBV19 and TRBJ1-4; tentative D call: TRBD1 (5 bases). The germline V gene encodes CDR1 LNHDA and CDR2 SQIVND (reference sequence). V lost 3 bases and J 0 bases, leaving 8 bases between the germline ends. The CDR3 extends over 15 amino acids. CDR3 DNA: TGTGCCAGTAGTATCCAGGGCGCAACTAATGAAAAACTGTTTTTT. As protein: CASSIQGATNEKLFF.

The chain couples TRBV6-6 to TRBJ1-6; TRBD1 agrees at 7 bases. V shed 6 bases, J shed 9 bases, and the junction held 8 bases outside the gene matches. This CDR3 has 14 residues. Germline lookup yields CDR1 MNHNY and CDR2 SVGAGI (reference sequence). CDR3: CASRDTGDISPLHF. The CDR3 region has the DNA TGTGCCAGCAGAGACACAGGGGACATTTCACCCCTCCACTTT.

This sequence joins TRBV9 and TRBJ2-1; 11 bases align to TRBD2. This CDR3 comprises 15 residues. The germline gives CDR1 SGDLS, CDR2 YYNGEE. Unmatched junction bases numbered 7, after V lost 4 bases and J lost 7 bases. The CDR3 sequence: CASSRAGTSGNEQFF. The CDR3 region has the DNA TGTGCCAGCAGCAGGGCCGGGACTAGCGGTAATGAGCAGTTCTTC.

The chain joins TRBV5-4 to TRBJ2-2, with 11 positions matching TRBD2. CDR3 length: 16 residues. V trimming: 4 bases; J trimming: 6 bases; junction bases outside the gene matches: 8. Germline V CDR1 and CDR2: SGHNT, YYREEE (reference sequence). CDR3 bases: TGTGCCAGCAGCCTGCTTAGCGGGGGGGCCCCCGGGGAGCTGTTTTTT. Its translation is CASSLLSGGAPGELFF.

This clone has more than one count but fewer than ten. The chain is built from TRBV5-4 and TRBJ2-7; D possibly corresponds to TRBD2 (5 bases). With 9 bases removed from V and 1 base from J, the gap between germline ends came to 11 bases. CDR3 size: 12 residues. CDR1 SGHNT and CDR2 YYREEE come from the germline V gene (reference sequence). CDR3 protein: CAIRSGSYEQYF. The DNA for the CDR3 is TGTGCCATACGGAGCGGTTCCTACGAGCAGTACTTC.

V usage is TRBV19 and J usage is TRBJ2-5, with D perhaps TRBD2 (5 bases). CDR3 size: 15 residues. V was pared by 3 bases and J by 4 bases, with 15 bases between. Germline assignment: CDR1 LNHDA and CDR2 SQIVND (reference sequence). CDR3 nucleotides: TGTGCCAGTAGTATCATGCCGGGAAAGATAGAGACCCAGTACTTC. This translates into CASSIMPGKIETQYF.

This clone has only a few counts. The J gene is TRBJ1-1, the V gene TRBV5-1; TRBD1 agrees at 8 bases. The trim removed 3 bases at V and 1 base at J, leaving 2 bases unmatched. The germline CDR1 and CDR2 sequences are SGHRS and YFSETQ. The CDR3 has 14 residues. The CDR3 spells CASSWGQANTEAFF. The CDR3 nucleotides are TGCGCCAGCAGCTGGGGACAGGCGAACACTGAAGCTTTCTTT.

Details on this clone: Sequence at one end of the junction differs from germline and may be a read error. The chain joins TRBV5-6 to TRBJ2-5; 7 bases agree with TRBD1. Germline lookup yields CDR1 SGHDT and CDR2 YYEEEE. This CDR3 comprises 15 residues. Here the CDR3 DNA reads TGTGCCAGCAGCGTATTACAGGGGAACCAGGAGACCCAGTACTTC. It codes for CASSVLQGNQETQYF.

The chain couples TRBV7-9 to TRBJ2-2; D is unresolved. The CDR3 covers 11 residues. The germline CDR1 and CDR2 sequences are SEHNR and FQNEAQ (reference sequence). The V end lost 5 bases, the J end lost 8 bases, and 6 bases lay between the germline ends. The CDR3 loop reads CASSKQGELFF. Here the CDR3 DNA reads TGTGCCAGCAGCAAACAGGGGGAGCTGTTTTTT.

This clone came up once. The V gene is TRBV5-1, the J gene TRBJ2-2, with 7 bases fitting TRBD1. V gave up 4 bases and J gave up 7 bases; unmatched junction bases: 13. The CDR3 totals 16 residues. The germline gives CDR1 SGHRS, CDR2 YFSETQ. The CDR3 spells CASSPEGGGGVGELFF. The CDR3 nucleotides are TGCGCCAGCAGCCCCGAAGGGGGCGGAGGTGTCGGGGAGCTGTTTTTT.

The CDR3: CASSYSTESGGELFF. In DNA form, the CDR3 reads TGTGCCAGCAGTTACTCGACTGAGAGCGGCGGGGAGCTGTTTTTT. V is TRBV6-5 and J is TRBJ2-2; D may be TRBD2 (5 bases). The CDR3 runs 15 residues. V was cut by 0 bases and J by 7 bases, with 12 bases left in between. Germline values: CDR1 MNHEY, CDR2 SVGAGI.

The V and J genes are TRBV6-7 and TRBJ1-6, with D perhaps matching TRBD1 (6 bases). TRBV6-7 is designated an ORF whose function remains uncertain. Trimming removed 4 bases from V and 0 bases from J, with 28 bases in between. The CDR3 loop spans 22 amino acids. The CDR3 here is CASSSTSYRAHGHSSYNSPLHF. For the CDR3, the DNA is TGTGCCAGCAGTTCCACTTCGTACAGGGCTCACGGCCATAGCTCCTATAATTCACCCCTCCACTTT.

About this clone itself: A junction boundary mismatches the germline segment, possibly from a read error. At the DNA level, this CDR3 is encoded by other sequences in the same sample as well. The chain recombines TRBV18 with TRBJ1-3; 8 bases line up with TRBD1. Germline-derived CDR1 and CDR2 are KGHSH and LQKENI. This CDR3 contains 15 residues. The CDR3: CASSPGQGRGNTIYF. The CDR3 region has the DNA TGTGCCAGCTCACCCGGACAGGGTCGTGGAAATACCATATATTTT.

The rearrangement uses TRBV7-2 and TRBJ2-3; 7 bases are a match to TRBD2. In germline, CDR1 is SGHTA, CDR2 FQGNSA. Trimming took 3 bases from V and 5 from J; bases not matched to a gene: 5. CDR3 length: 14 residues. CDR3 sequence: CASSLPGEGDTQYF. CDR3 bases: TGTGCCAGCAGCTTGCCGGGGGAGGGAGATACGCAGTATTTT.

Regarding this clone: This sample also contains other DNA sequences that code for the same CDR3. The rearrangement links TRBV5-1 to TRBJ2-5, with 9 positions matching TRBD2. The V and J ends lost 4 bases and 1 base, in that order; junction bases with no gene match: 2. Germline V gives CDR1 SGHRS, CDR2 YFSETQ. The CDR3 covers 14 residues. The CDR3 sequence: CASSLTSGQETQYF. The CDR3 nucleotides are TGCGCCAGCAGCCTGACTAGCGGCCAAGAGACCCAGTACTTC.

The J gene is TRBJ2-1, the V gene TRBV18; 8 bases line up with TRBD2. The V and J ends lost 0 bases and 2 bases, in that order; junction bases with no gene match: 3. This CDR3 region has 16 residues. From germline, CDR1 is KGHSH and CDR2 LQKENI. CDR3 sequence reads: CASSPPSRGAYNEQFF. In DNA form, the CDR3 reads TGTGCCAGCTCACCACCGTCGCGGGGGGCCTACAATGAGCAGTTCTTC.

The chain uses TRBV5-1 and TRBJ2-5, with D perhaps matching TRBD1 (7 bases). Trimming took off 3 bases at V and 4 bases at J, with 19 bases between the two ends. The CDR3 has 16 amino acids. CDR1 is SGHRS and CDR2 is YFSETQ in the germline V gene. The DNA for the CDR3 is TGCGCCAGCAGCTCAGTCGGGGTCAGGGGGGCAGAGACCCAGTACTTC. The encoded protein is CASSSVGVRGAETQYF.